This TCR beta chain was identified in a study of blood T cell repertoires in COVID-19. The wider study: Donors in the United States, Italy and Spain gave samples during acute or convalescent COVID-19. T cells, B-cell-depleted T cells, or PBMCs supplied cDNA or gDNA.

V was shortened by 0 bases and J by 3 bases, with 12 bases between the two germline ends. In germline, CDR1 is LGHDT, CDR2 YNNKEL (reference sequence). The CDR3 totals 16 residues. In the authors' methods: Reference gene primer amplification gave nucleated cell count estimates. Here immunoSEQ multiplex PCR was the method, and the copy in TCRdb shows in-frame clones only, minus some. V and J calls and clone size are as listed in that table; D and trimming were resolved from the DNA. The sample records about 83,000 clones, around 83% being singletons. The rearrangement links TRBV3-1 (or the pseudogene TRBV3-2) to TRBJ2-1, with D perhaps matching TRBD2 (6 bases). Specimen: peripheral blood. This clonotype was obtained from an elderly woman in a cohort sampled during active or convalescent COVID-19. In DNA, the CDR3 is TGTGCCAGCAGCCAAGAAGGGGTAGCGGACTACAATGAGCAGTTCTTC. It yields the protein CASSQEGVADYNEQFF.